One and the same sample provided the 19 T cell receptor beta chains below, sequenced in a study of shared clonotypes between healthy human individuals. The data were produced by immunoSEQ multiplex PCR, yet TCRdb's version contains in-frame clones alone and is incomplete. Of about 750,000 clones in the sample, over 90% were seen once. CD45RO-negative, CCR7-selected cells formed the naive CD8 fraction, which excluded terminally differentiated effector memory CD45RA+ cells. Sequencing used naive CD8+ T cells sorted from blood. The receptors here all came from a man aged 30-40 years in good health.

The V gene is TRBV2, the J gene TRBJ2-7; D call uncertain. The V gene lost 3 bases and the J gene lost 0 bases, with 15 bases spanning the gap. The CDR3 loop spans 16 amino acids. Germline CDR1 and CDR2: SNHLY and FYNNEI. CDR3 residues: CASSDPEFDSSYEQYF. The CDR3 nucleotides read TGTGCCAGCAGTGACCCCGAATTCGACTCCTCCTACGAGCAGTACTTC.

The chain joins TRBV21-1 to TRBJ2-5; the table's D gene call, TRBD1, was not cross checked with the DNA. TRBV21-1 constitutes a pseudogene. The CDR3 is made up of 15 amino acids. This CDR3 reads CASSKRGQSQETQYF. CDR3 DNA sequence: TGTGCCAGCAGCAAAAGGGGACAGTCACAAGAGACCCAGTACTTC.

CDR3 DNA sequence: TGTGCCAGCAGAACTAGCGGGTGGACAGCAGATACGCAGTATTTT. Amino acids: CASRTSGWTADTQYF. V usage is TRBV7-9 and J usage is TRBJ2-3; 9 bases fit TRBD2. The length of the CDR3 is 15 residues. Germline trimming cut 6 bases from V and 4 bases from J; bases unmatched to any gene: 8. Germline CDR1 and CDR2: SEHNR and FQNEAQ (reference sequence).

The V and J genes are TRBV7-7 and TRBJ2-1; D remains unclear. Germline CDR1 is SSHAT and CDR2 is FNYEAQ (reference sequence). V was pared by 4 bases and J by 0 bases, with 10 bases between. The CDR3 sequence is 15 residues long. This CDR3 reads CASSSLGSSYNEQFF. The CDR3 nucleotides read TGTGCCAGCAGCTCATTGGGAAGCTCCTACAATGAGCAGTTCTTC.

This chain links TRBV7-9 with TRBJ2-7, with D tentatively TRBD1 (6 bases). The CDR3 is 13 residues long. Germline V gene sequence: CDR1 SEHNR, CDR2 FQNEAQ (reference sequence). V was shortened by 3 bases and J by 6 bases, with 12 bases between the two germline ends. The CDR3 loop reads CASSFLGGGEQYF. The CDR3 DNA follows: TGTGCCAGCAGCTTCCTTGGGGGCGGCGAGCAGTACTTC.

This sequence joins TRBV27 and TRBJ1-2, with 10 bases that match TRBD1. V lost 3 bases, J lost 10 bases, and 5 bases stayed unmatched. The CDR3 spans 13 residues. The germline CDR1 and CDR2 sequences are MNHEY and SMNVEV (reference sequence). The CDR3 DNA reads as TGTGCCAGCAGTTTCGGACAGGGGGGATACTACACCTTC. Translating gives CASSFGQGGYYTF.

This chain uses TRBV7-8 with TRBJ2-3; 15 bases agree with TRBD2. Losses at the gene ends were 5 bases for V and 1 base for J; bases not matched to a gene: 7. The CDR3 has 18 residues. Germline CDR1 reads SGHVS; CDR2 reads FQNEAQ. Written as DNA, the CDR3 is TGTGCCAGCAGCCACGGACTAGCGGGAGGGTTCGGCACAGATACGCAGTATTTT. It yields the protein CASSHGLAGGFGTDTQYF.

V gene TRBV13 combines with J gene TRBJ1-1; possibly TRBD1 for D (6 bases). Per the germline V gene, CDR1 is PRHDT and CDR2 is FYEKMQ (reference sequence). The CDR3 is 15 amino acids. V lost 1 base and J lost 4, with 13 bases in between. The DNA of the CDR3 is TGTGCCAGCAGCTTAGCACTGCGGGGGGCCACTGAAGCTTTCTTT. It yields the protein CASSLALRGATEAFF.

V is TRBV6-1 and J is TRBJ2-5; weak D call: TRBD1 (6 bases). Germline CDR1 MNHNS, CDR2 SASEGT. This CDR3 has 15 amino acids. V was pared by 2 bases and J by 4 bases, with 14 bases between. The CDR3: CASSEIGQGIETQYF. The CDR3 DNA reads TGTGCCAGCAGTGAAATCGGTCAGGGGATAGAGACCCAGTACTTC.

As to this clone: This same CDR3 is encoded by further DNA sequences in the sample. The rearrangement joins TRBV27 to TRBJ1-1; D is uncertain. Trimming cost V 2 bases and J 1 base, with 5 bases left between them. Germline CDR1 MNHEY, CDR2 SMNVEV (reference sequence). The CDR3 totals 13 residues. CDR3 protein: CASSLTGNTEAFF. CDR3 nucleotide sequence: TGTGCCAGCAGTTTAACCGGGAACACTGAAGCTTTCTTT.

The count of this clone is one. The V and J genes are TRBV5-1 and TRBJ1-1; TRBD1 matches at 11 bases. The V segment lost 4 bases and the J segment 4 bases; nucleotides outside the gene matches: 3. Germline lookup yields CDR1 SGHRS and CDR2 YFSETQ. There are 14 residues in the CDR3. The DNA of the CDR3 is TGCGCCAGCAGCCACGGGACAGGGGGCACTGAAGCTTTCTTT. Protein product: CASSHGTGGTEAFF. Full variable domain (missing parts from reference TRBV5-1 and TRBJ1-1): KAGVTQTPRYLIKTRGQQVTLSCSPISGHRSVSWYQQTPGQGLQFLFEYFSETQRNKGNFPGRFSGRQFSNSRSEMNVSTLELGDSALYLCASSHGTGGTEAFFGQGTRLTVV.

The chain recombines TRBV7-9 with TRBJ2-7; D possibly uses TRBD1 or TRBD2 (5 bases each). CDR1 and CDR2 from the germline V gene are SEHNR and FQNEAQ (reference sequence). V dropped 8 bases and J dropped 6 bases, with 26 bases sitting between them. The CDR3 runs to 16 residues. In DNA, the CDR3 is TGTGCCAGCCTCCCTAGGGCCACCGAGATCGGGGCCGAGCAGTACTTC. Translated: CASLPRATEIGAEQYF.

The gene calls are TRBV10-2 and TRBJ2-1, with 11 bases lining up with TRBD2. Trimming took 7 bases from V and 1 from J; bases not matched to a gene: 3. CDR1 is WSHSY, CDR2 SAAADI, per germline. There are 15 residues in the CDR3. The CDR3 DNA sequence: TGCGCCAGCAAACTAGCGGGAGCATCCTACAATGAGCAGTTCTTC. Translating it yields CASKLAGASYNEQFF.

V is TRBV7-9 and J is TRBJ2-1; 7 bases are shared with TRBD2. CDR1 is SEHNR and CDR2 is FQNEAQ in the germline V gene (reference sequence). The trim removed 4 bases at V and 9 bases at J, leaving 9 bases unmatched. The CDR3 totals 14 residues. CDR3 region: CASSSNSAGFEQFF. The CDR3 DNA sequence: TGTGCCAGCAGCTCAAATTCAGCGGGATTTGAGCAGTTCTTC.

The rearrangement uses TRBV5-1 and TRBJ2-2; tentatively, D is TRBD2 (6 bases). The V gene lost 4 bases and the J gene lost 0 bases, with 10 bases spanning the gap. The V gene's germline CDR1 is SGHRS and CDR2 YFSETQ. This CDR3 is built from 15 residues. The CDR3 DNA follows: TGCGCCAGCAGCCGGGGGACGACGAACACCGGGGAGCTGTTTTTT. Its protein is CASSRGTTNTGELFF.

This rearrangement joins TRBV11-2 to TRBJ1-1; D unclear. Germline CDR1 and CDR2: SGHAT and FQNNGV. The CDR3 extends over 15 amino acids. V was pared by 1 base and J by 6 bases, with 15 bases between. The CDR3 region is CASSLAAGVYSEAFF. As DNA, the CDR3 is TGTGCCAGCAGCTTAGCGGCAGGCGTTTACTCTGAAGCTTTCTTT.

The count of this clone is one. The V call is TRBV11-2, the J call TRBJ2-2, with 13 nucleotides matching TRBD2. The CDR3 length is 19 residues. V gave up 1 base and J gave up 4 bases; unmatched junction bases: 9. Germline CDR1 and CDR2: SGHAT and FQNNGV. This CDR3 is CASSLADRGLAGVTGELFF. The CDR3 bases are TGTGCCAGCAGCTTAGCCGATCGAGGACTAGCGGGAGTCACCGGGGAGCTGTTTTTT.

In the case of this clone: Other DNA sequences from this sample encode an identical CDR3 as well. The chain couples TRBV5-1 to TRBJ2-7; no clear D gene. The CDR3 has 12 amino acids. The ends were cut back, 1 base at V and 3 bases at J, with 5 bases in the middle. Germline V gene lookup returns CDR1 SGHRS and CDR2 YFSETQ. The CDR3 nucleotides read TGCGCCAGCAGCTTGAGAGGCTACGAGCAGTACTTC. Translation: CASSLRGYEQYF.

This clone showed up just once. The chain uses TRBV9 and TRBJ2-3, with TRBD2 identical over 7 bases. V lost 1 base, J lost 1 base, and 3 bases stayed unmatched. The CDR3 spans 15 residues. The germline gives CDR1 SGDLS, CDR2 YYNGEE. Written as DNA, the CDR3 is TGTGCCAGCAGCGTACAAGCGGGGCGCACAGATACGCAGTATTTT. This translates into CASSVQAGRTDTQYF.